Included here is one T cell receptor beta chain sequence, with context. The antigen is undetermined. Addition of a universal primer site occurred through template switching, and cDNA carried unique molecular identifiers. TCRdb used MiXCR to reprocess the 5' RACE reads, holding one entry per CDR3 protein. The repertoire consists of a few hundred thousand distinct CDR3 sequences, with around 15% occurring once and the leading ten covering around 0.98%. Only healthy Caucasians were included as donors. The data were obtained in a study of identical twins. The study's findings and limits: Instead of following the same donors, the conclusions were based on cross-sectional statistical analysis. Carriage of fewer insertions was seen in abundant cord blood beta clonotypes, whereas memory repertoires showed none.

The CDR3 contains 15 residues. Trimming took off 3 bases at V and 4 bases at J, with 10 bases between the two ends. The germline CDR1 and CDR2 sequences are LNHDA and SQIVND (reference sequence). These same data were also listed under a study on yellow fever vaccine responses in identical twins.

Sequenced material: CD4+ T cells sorted from blood. The sequence came from a woman younger than 30 in good health. The J gene is TRBJ2-6, the V gene TRBV19; no definite D call. This CDR3 reads CASSILGNGANVLTF. CDR3 coding DNA: TGTGCCAGTAGTATTTTGGGGAACGGGGCCAACGTCCTGACTTTC.